The source of this T cell receptor (beta chain) is a study of blood T cell repertoires in COVID-19 (dated by TCRdb to about 2020). About the investigation overall: Samples covering the acute and convalescent phases of COVID-19 were provided by collaborators in the United States, Italy and Spain. The prospective study material was composed of cDNA or gDNA derived from T cells, B-cell-depleted T cells, or PBMCs. Deeply sampled blood TCRbeta repertoires from subjects exposed to, actively infected with, or recovered from COVID-19 were included in the dataset. The repertoires were made available in a free public database intended to serve as a resource for research on the immune response to SARS-CoV-2. The samples were drawn from the first 160 participants of the ongoing ImmuneRACE study and from some 1,300 subjects provided by 6 global collaborators. A de-identified subject ID, COVID-19 status, age in years and sex were almost always included in the sample metadata. HLA class I and class II types, where available, came from metadata supplied by the sample provider rather than from assay-based typing.

In Seattle, one collaborating source enrolled patients while the infection was active and tracked those patients longitudinally over the course of disease. Collaborating institutions collected whole blood in K2EDTA tubes following their own protocols. For TCRbeta analysis, collaborators shipped samples in one of three forms: frozen whole blood, isolated PBMCs, or DNA extracted from either of those sample types. Summary of the overall study and its limitations: The amount of clinical and demographic metadata varied by source and participant and was provided uncurated.

TCRbeta CDR3 regions were amplified from genomic DNA by means of the immunoSEQ Assay, a bias-controlled multiplex PCR. The original pipeline was this. Within the assay, amplification of reference gene primers was used to estimate how many nucleated cells each sample contained. Sequence reads were collapsed and filtered to measure the absolute abundance of every unique TCRbeta CDR3 rearrangement. For each sample, productive Simpson clonality was calculated as the square root of Simpson's diversity index over productive rearrangements. The table comes from immuneACCESS by way of TCRdb, which keeps in-frame sequences with V and J called. Part of the clones is missing from these tables; in studies checked, under half for an unresolved V gene and the rest for unknown reasons. The D gene and trimming were derived from the DNA, and the V and J assignments and clone size from that table. The sample records some 200,000 clones, more than 80% of which are singletons. Over 6% of the sample rests with the top ten.

Points on this clone: The clone's antigen remains unknown. Base qualities are not recorded, but no much larger clone differs from it by a single base.

The germline V gene specifies SGHRS as CDR1 and YFSETQ as CDR2. V is pared back by 3 bases and J by 5 bases, with 18 bases lying between the germline termini. The CDR3, from cysteine to phenylalanine, totals 15 residues. The DNA shown is the 45-base CDR3, in frame from base 1. This TCR was recovered from an elderly woman with COVID-19, enrolled during active disease. The sample consisted of peripheral blood. The chain joins TRBV5-1 to TRBJ2-7, with the D gene call left open. The CDR3 protein sequence reads: CASSSPLASVHEQYF. In nucleotides, the sequence is TGCGCCAGCAGCTCCCCATTGGCCTCTGTACACGAGCAGTACTTC.